This T cell receptor (beta chain) comes out of a study of CD8 T cells in Susac syndrome. Study-level background: Sequenced Susac syndrome patients included over five with active disease and eight or nine who were in remission. The Susac syndrome patients were therapy-naive, on corticosteroids, or on intravenous immunoglobulin alone at blood draw.

Reverse transcription of 0.5 to 1 ug RNA used random hexamers. By means of immunoSEQ multiplex PCR, TCR beta CDR3 spanning 54 Vbeta and 13 Jbeta underwent amplification. TCRdb analysed the immunoSEQ multiplex PCR reads with MiXCR anew, one entry per CDR3 protein. The sample contains more than 200,000 distinct CDR3 sequences, over 90% of which appear only once. While CD8+ and CD4+ T cells were isolated negatively, TEMRA cells were enriched by FACS. The germline V gene has CDR1 MNHNS and CDR2 SASEGT. CDR3 length: 16 residues. Trimming cost V 0 bases and J 6 bases, with 16 bases left between them. This chain links TRBV6-1 with TRBJ2-3, with D possibly called TRBD1 or TRBD2 (5 bases each). This receptor was identified in a human donor with Susac syndrome. The specimen was CD4+ T cells from PBMCs. Here the CDR3 reads CASSEAGTVPEDTQYF. Written as DNA, the CDR3 is TGTGCCAGCAGTGAAGCGGGGACCGTCCCGGAGGATACGCAGTATTTT.